Below, 24 T cell receptor beta chains from the same sample are listed, as sequenced in a study of identical twins. TCRdb processed the 5' RACE reads anew with MiXCR; each CDR3 protein has one entry. The sample lists approximately 490,000 distinct CDR3 sequences; around 22% were seen once. The data were also submitted as part of a second study, on yellow fever vaccine responses in identical twins.

Sequenced sample: CD4+ T cells sorted from blood. These receptors all stem from a woman in her late teens or twenties in good health.

This clonotype was observed a few times. The V gene is TRBV24-1, the J gene TRBJ2-3; possible D gene TRBD2, 6 bases. CDR1 is KGHDR, CDR2 SFDVKD, per germline. V gave up 2 bases and J gave up 3 bases, with 17 bases separating them. The CDR3 is 17 residues long. CDR3 nucleotides: TGTGCCACCAGTGATTCCCCAACTGAGGCGGGGACAGATACGCAGTATTTT. It specifies CATSDSPTEAGTDTQYF.

The chain couples TRBV12-3 or TRBV12-4 to TRBJ2-2, with D hard to call. Deletions cut 6 bases from V and 3 bases from J, with 11 bases between. The CDR3 loop spans 14 amino acids. The CDR3 is CASRSNQYTGELFF. The CDR3 DNA reads as TGTGCCAGCAGGAGTAATCAGTACACCGGGGAGCTGTTTTTT.

The V call is TRBV29-1, the J call TRBJ2-7; weak D call: TRBD2 (5 bases). Trimming cost V 4 bases and J 5 bases, with 6 bases left between them. This CDR3 spans 10 amino acids. Germline CDR1 and CDR2: SQVTM and ANQGSEA. CDR3 nucleotide sequence: TGCAGCGTTGCGGGAAACGAGCAGTACTTC. As protein: CSVAGNEQYF.

This clonotype was seen only a few times. This chain connects TRBV6-5 to TRBJ2-1; tentative D call: TRBD2 (7 bases). The CDR3 has 16 amino acids. Germline V gene sequence: CDR1 MNHEY, CDR2 SVGAGI. V shed 2 bases and J shed 0 bases, with 11 bases lying between them. Here the CDR3 reads CASSYGGGSSYNEQFF. The CDR3 DNA reads as TGTGCCAGCAGTTACGGGGGCGGGAGCTCCTACAATGAGCAGTTCTTC.

The chain is built from TRBV14 and TRBJ2-2, with D possibly matching TRBD1 (6 bases). This CDR3 is built from 15 residues. CDR1 and CDR2 from the germline V gene are SGHDN and FVKESK. V was shortened by 3 bases and J by 0 bases, with 8 bases between the two germline ends. The CDR3 DNA reads as TGTGCCAGCAGCCATTACAGGGCGAACACCGGGGAGCTGTTTTTT. Translation gives CASSHYRANTGELFF.

The chain uses TRBV25-1 and TRBJ2-2, with 9 positions matching TRBD2. Per the germline V gene, CDR1 is MGHDK and CDR2 is SYGVNS. This CDR3 has 15 residues. Unmatched junction bases numbered 3, after V lost 0 bases and J lost 7 bases. As DNA, the CDR3 is TGTGCCAGCAGTGAATATCCTAGCGGGATCGGGGAGCTGTTTTTT. Amino acids: CASSEYPSGIGELFF. The full variable domain, in which reference TRBV25-1 and TRBJ2-2 provide the parts outside the CDR3, is EADIYQTPRYLVIGTGKKITLECSQTMGHDKMYWYQQDPGMELHLIHYSYGVNSTEKGDLSSESTVSRIRTEHFPLTLESARPSHTSQYLCASSEYPSGIGELFFGEGSRLTVL.

The V and J genes are TRBV6-1 and TRBJ1-2; D unresolved. Trimming removed 5 bases at V and 3 bases at J, with 13 bases between. Germline V lookup: CDR1 MNHNS, CDR2 SASEGT. This CDR3 region has 14 residues. CDR3 region: CASSRRVSDYGYTF. For the CDR3, the DNA is TGTGCCAGCAGTCGCCGGGTTTCGGACTATGGCTACACCTTC.

This clonotype was seen a few times. The rearrangement joins TRBV28 to TRBJ2-6, with TRBD2 matching 8 bases. This CDR3 contains 20 residues. Germline V gene data show CDR1 as MDHEN and CDR2 as SYDVKM. Trimming cost V 2 bases and J 2 bases; bases outside gene matches: 14. The DNA of the CDR3 is TGTGCCAGCAGTTTAAGATTTCGGGATAGCGGGATGACTGGGGCCAACGTCCTGACTTTC. Encoded protein: CASSLRFRDSGMTGANVLTF. Full variable domain (outside the CDR3, taken from reference TRBV28 and TRBJ2-6): DVKVTQSSRYLVKRTGEKVFLECVQDMDHENMFWYRQDPGLGLRLIYFSYDVKMKEKGDIPEGYSVSREKKERFSLILESASTNQTSMYLCASSLRFRDSGMTGANVLTFGAGSRLTVL.

This chain uses TRBV12-3 or TRBV12-4 with TRBJ2-2; D is perhaps TRBD1 (6 bases). The CDR3 extends over 14 amino acids. The V end was cut by 8 bases, the J end by 4 bases, with 14 bases between. The CDR3 spells CASEQQGATGELFF. The DNA for the CDR3 is TGTGCCAGCGAACAACAGGGAGCCACCGGGGAGCTGTTTTTT.

The V call is TRBV10-3, the J call TRBJ2-3; D gene uncertain. Germline values: CDR1 ENHRY, CDR2 SYGVKD. The V end was cut by 0 bases, the J end by 0 bases, with 16 bases between. This CDR3 is 18 amino acids long. The CDR3 bases are TGTGCCATCAGTGAGTCGAACGGTGGATTCCCTAGCACAGATACGCAGTATTTT. Encoded protein: CAISESNGGFPSTDTQYF.

The J gene is TRBJ2-1, the V gene TRBV5-1, with a possible D match to TRBD1 (6 bases). CDR1 is SGHRS and CDR2 is YFSETQ in the germline V gene. Between the trimmed V and J ends, which lost 3 bases and 8 bases, there was a span of 24 bases. The CDR3 loop spans 17 amino acids. Here the CDR3 DNA reads TGCGCCAGCAGCTCTCATTCCTGGACAGTCGCTATCGATGAGCAGTTCTTC. It is translated as CASSSHSWTVAIDEQFF. Full variable domain (missing parts from reference TRBV5-1 and TRBJ2-1): KAGVTQTPRYLIKTRGQQVTLSCSPISGHRSVSWYQQTPGQGLQFLFEYFSETQRNKGNFPGRFSGRQFSNSRSEMNVSTLELGDSALYLCASSSHSWTVAIDEQFFGPGTRLTVL.

This chain uses TRBV7-8 with TRBJ2-5, with TRBD2 identical over 11 bases. The germline V gene has CDR1 SGHVS and CDR2 FQNEAQ. V trimming: 5 bases; J trimming: 5 bases; junction bases outside the gene matches: 4. This CDR3 contains 14 residues. CDR3 coding DNA: TGTGCCAGCAGCGGTAGCGGGGGGGTTGAGACCCAGTACTTC. As protein: CASSGSGGVETQYF.

This clonotype was counted at least ten times. The J gene is TRBJ1-1, the V gene TRBV12-3 or TRBV12-4; TRBD1 matches at 10 bases. The CDR3 is 14 residues long. V was pared by 7 bases and J by 1 base, with 3 bases of the junction left unmatched. The CDR3 loop reads CASTRTGGNTEAFF. CDR3 DNA sequence: TGTGCCAGCACCCGGACAGGGGGGAACACTGAAGCTTTCTTT.

The sample holds one count of this clonotype. The V gene is TRBV3-1, the J gene TRBJ2-3; TRBD2 is a possible D gene (5 bases). Looked up from germline, CDR1 is LGHDT and CDR2 is YNNKEL (reference sequence). The CDR3 covers 14 residues. V dropped 4 bases and J dropped 2 bases, with 10 bases sitting between them. The CDR3: CASSPWTLTDTQYF. DNA of the CDR3: TGTGCCAGCAGCCCGTGGACTCTCACAGATACGCAGTATTTT.

In its sample, this clonotype was seen many times. This chain connects TRBV5-1 to TRBJ2-1; possible D gene TRBD2, 5 bases. Germline V lookup: CDR1 SGHRS, CDR2 YFSETQ. Between the trimmed V and J ends, which lost 0 bases and 4 bases, there was a span of 8 bases. The CDR3 extends over 14 amino acids. CDR3 sequence: CASSLVSGYNEQFF. In nucleotides, the CDR3 is TGCGCCAGCAGCTTGGTGTCGGGGTACAATGAGCAGTTCTTC.

There are a few counts of this clonotype. The chain employs TRBV20-1 and TRBJ2-1, with a weak D call TRBD1 (6 bases). With 3 bases removed from V and 6 bases from J, the gap between germline ends came to 15 bases. Per the germline V gene, CDR1 is DFQATT and CDR2 is SNEGSKA (reference sequence). The CDR3 has 14 amino acids. In nucleotides, the CDR3 is TGCAGTGCTAGCCAAGGGACAACTTTCAATGAGCAGTTCTTC. This translates into CSASQGTTFNEQFF.

V is TRBV12-3 or TRBV12-4 and J is TRBJ2-3, with TRBD2 as a possible D gene (5 bases). The CDR3 is 12 residues long. Trimming took off 8 bases at V and 5 bases at J, with 11 bases between the two ends. CDR3 in amino acids: CASQRRGDTQYF. In nucleotides, the CDR3 is TGTGCCAGCCAAAGACGGGGAGATACGCAGTATTTT.

A few counts support this clonotype. The V call is TRBV10-3, the J call TRBJ2-1; D is perhaps TRBD1 or TRBD2 (5 bases each). Germline CDR1 ENHRY, CDR2 SYGVKD. Trimming cost V 5 bases and J 6 bases, with 11 bases left between them. This CDR3 is 13 amino acids long. CDR3 coding DNA: TGTGCCATCAGTAATGGGGACGGCAATGAGCAGTTCTTC. Its protein product is CAISNGDGNEQFF.

The chain carries TRBV12-3 or TRBV12-4 and TRBJ2-2, with TRBD2 identical over 10 bases. The J segment lost 2 bases and the V segment lost 3 bases, leaving 3 bases of the junction unmatched. This CDR3 spans 16 amino acids. The CDR3 here is CASSFGLAVNTGELFF. The DNA for the CDR3 is TGTGCCAGCAGTTTCGGACTAGCGGTAAACACCGGGGAGCTGTTTTTT.

This sequence joins TRBV25-1 and TRBJ2-1, with a possible D match to TRBD1 (5 bases). The CDR3 has 13 amino acids. Trimming pared 10 bases from V and 0 bases from J, leaving 10 bases between. Germline V gene lookup returns CDR1 MGHDK and CDR2 SYGVNS. In DNA form, the CDR3 reads TGTGCCACCACAGGATTCTCCTACAATGAGCAGTTCTTC. This translates into CATTGFSYNEQFF.

This clonotype showed up just a few times. The genes are TRBV28 and TRBJ1-1, with D unresolved. V was trimmed by 5 bases and J by 7 bases, leaving 5 bases between them. Germline V lookup: CDR1 MDHEN, CDR2 SYDVKM. The CDR3 runs 10 residues. The chain's CDR3 is CASSRVEAFF. The CDR3 DNA is TGTGCCAGCAGTAGAGTTGAAGCTTTCTTT. The full variable domain, rest sourced from reference TRBV28 and TRBJ1-1, is DVKVTQSSRYLVKRTGEKVFLECVQDMDHENMFWYRQDPGLGLRLIYFSYDVKMKEKGDIPEGYSVSREKKERFSLILESASTNQTSMYLCASSRVEAFFGQGTRLTVV.

This clonotype was observed a handful of times. The J gene is TRBJ2-2, the V gene TRBV7-2; a weak D match, TRBD2 (6 bases). The CDR3 has 16 amino acids. Trimming took 3 bases from V and 8 from J, leaving 19 bases between them. Germline V gene sequence: CDR1 SGHTA, CDR2 FQGNSA. Here the CDR3 DNA reads TGTGCCAGCAGCTTTAAACTAGCCTTCCTCAAAGGGGAGCTGTTTTTT. Its protein product is CASSFKLAFLKGELFF.

Many counts were recorded for this clonotype. The CDR3 DNA reads as TGTGCCAGCAGCTCTAGCGGCCGCACAGATACGCAGTATTTT. The encoded protein is CASSSSGRTDTQYF. The chain combines TRBV7-9 with TRBJ2-3; 7 bases are shared with TRBD2. The CDR3 consists of 14 residues. The V segment lost 4 bases and the J segment 1 base; nucleotides outside the gene matches: 2. In germline, CDR1 is SEHNR, CDR2 FQNEAQ (reference sequence).

This clonotype was detected a few times. The chain combines TRBV12-3 or TRBV12-4 with TRBJ1-5, with 9 bases lining up with TRBD1. V shed 6 bases, J shed 7 bases, and the junction held 10 bases outside the gene matches. The CDR3 consists of 15 residues. Written as DNA, the CDR3 is TGTGCCAGCAGGGGGACAGGGCTGGTTGGCCAGCCCCAGCATTTT. It is translated as CASRGTGLVGQPQHF.